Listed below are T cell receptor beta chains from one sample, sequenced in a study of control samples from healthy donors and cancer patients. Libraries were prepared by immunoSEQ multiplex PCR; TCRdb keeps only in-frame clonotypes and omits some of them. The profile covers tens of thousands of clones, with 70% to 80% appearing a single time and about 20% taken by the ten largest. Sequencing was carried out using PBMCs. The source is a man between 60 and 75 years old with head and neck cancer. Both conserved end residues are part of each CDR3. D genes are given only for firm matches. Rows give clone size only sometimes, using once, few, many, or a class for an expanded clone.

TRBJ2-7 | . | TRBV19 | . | TGTGCCAGTAGTATTAACGTCGGATACGAGCAGTACTTC | CASSINVGYEQYF
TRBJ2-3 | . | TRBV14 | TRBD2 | TGTGCCAGCAGCCAGATCCTAGCGGGAGGCACAGATACGCAGTATTTT | CASSQILAGGTDTQYF
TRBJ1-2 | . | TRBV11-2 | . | TGTGCCAGCAGCTTAGGGCAGTTTTATGGCTACACCTTC | CASSLGQFYGYTF
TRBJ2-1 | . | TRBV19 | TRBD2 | TGTGCCAGTAGTACTATAGCGGGGAAGTTCTTC | CASSTIAGKFF
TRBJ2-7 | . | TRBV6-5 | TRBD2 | TGTGCCAGCGGGACTAGCGGGCGAGAGCAGTACTTC | CASGTSGREQYF
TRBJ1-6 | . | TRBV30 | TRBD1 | TGTGCCTGGAGTATACAGGGGGCTACGTATTCACCCCTCCACTTT | CAWSIQGATYSPLHF
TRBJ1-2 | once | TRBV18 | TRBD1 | TGTGCCAGCTCACCCCCGACACGACAGGGGGCTAACTATGGCTACACCTTC | CASSPPTRQGANYGYTF
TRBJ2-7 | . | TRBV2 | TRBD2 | TGTGCCAGGGCGCGAGCGGGAGGTGACGAGCAGTACTTC | CARARAGGDEQYF
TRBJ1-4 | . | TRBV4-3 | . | TGCGCCAGCAGCCGCCAATTGGCAGCGTCTAATGAAAAACTGTTTTTT | CASSRQLAASNEKLFF
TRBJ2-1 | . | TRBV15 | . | TGTGCCACCAGCCCCGCTAGGGGTGAGCAGTTCTTC | CATSPARGEQFF
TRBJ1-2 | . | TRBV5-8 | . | TGTGCCAGCAGCTTGGTTCAGACTCACTATGGCTACACCTTC | CASSLVQTHYGYTF
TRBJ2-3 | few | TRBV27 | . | TGTGCCAGCAGTTTTGTGGTACAGGGTACGGATACGCAGTATTTT | CASSFVVQGTDTQYF
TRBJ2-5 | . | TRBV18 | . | TGTGCCAGCTCTCCAAATCGGGAGACCCAGTACTTC | CASSPNRETQYF
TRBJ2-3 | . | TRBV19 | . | TGTGCCAGTAGTATAGCGAGCGGGTCTAGCACAGATACGCAGTATTTT | CASSIASGSSTDTQYF
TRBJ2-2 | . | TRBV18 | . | TGTGCCAGCTCACCAACAGGGAACACCGGGGAGCTGTTTTTT | CASSPTGNTGELFF
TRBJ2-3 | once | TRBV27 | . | TGTGCCAGCAGACAGGACTCCGATACGCAGTATTTT | CASRQDSDTQYF
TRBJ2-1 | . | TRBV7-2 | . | TGTGCCAGCAGCTCGTTTAGTGAGCAGTTCTTC | CASSSFSEQFF
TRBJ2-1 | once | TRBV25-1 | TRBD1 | TGTGCCAGCTTCCCGGACAGGGGGCTGGGGAATGAGCAGTTCTTC | CASFPDRGLGNEQFF
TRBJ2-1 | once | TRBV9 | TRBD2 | TGTGCCAGCAGCGTAGCCCTTCCGAGCGGGAGAAAGAGCAATGAGCAGTTCTTC | CASSVALPSGRKSNEQFF
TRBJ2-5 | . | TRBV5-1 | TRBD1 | TGCGCCAGCCAGCAACAGGGGATAGAGACCCAGTACTTC | CASQQQGIETQYF
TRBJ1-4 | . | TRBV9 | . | TGTGCCAGCAGCTTTAAGGGGGAGTCGGGAGAAAAACTGTTTTTT | CASSFKGESGEKLFF
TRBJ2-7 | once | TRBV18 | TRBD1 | TGTGCCAGCTCACCTGGGACAGGGGGCTACGAGCAGTACTTC | CASSPGTGGYEQYF
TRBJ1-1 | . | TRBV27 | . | TGTGCCAGCAGTACCTACCTAGCGAACACTGAAGCTTTCTTT | CASSTYLANTEAFF
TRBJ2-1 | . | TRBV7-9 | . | TGTGCCAGCAGCTTAGCTTGGGCGGGGAATGAGCAGTTCTTC | CASSLAWAGNEQFF
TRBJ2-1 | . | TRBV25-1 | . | TGTGCCAGCAGAGGACTCTCGCCCTACAATGAGCAGTTCTTC | CASRGLSPYNEQFF
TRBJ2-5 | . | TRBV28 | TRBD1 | TGTGCCAGCAGTCCCAGGGACAGGGCCCGGGGGGAGGAGACCCAGTACTTC | CASSPRDRARGEETQYF
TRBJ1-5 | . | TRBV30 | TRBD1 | TGTGCCTGGAGCGGGACAGCTAGCAATCAGCCCCAGCATTTT | CAWSGTASNQPQHF
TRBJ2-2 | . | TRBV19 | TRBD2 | TGTGCCAGTAGTGCACGGAGCGGGGAGGCCGGGGAGCTGTTTTTT | CASSARSGEAGELFF
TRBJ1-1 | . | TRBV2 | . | TGTGGTTCCGATATCGGAAACACTGAAGCTTTCTTT | CGSDIGNTEAFF
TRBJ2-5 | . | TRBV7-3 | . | TGTGCCAGCAGCTTAGTGACGGGAGTAAAAGAGACCCAGTACTTC | CASSLVTGVKETQYF
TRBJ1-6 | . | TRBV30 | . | TGTGCCTGGAGTGTAGATAGACTGAATAATTCACCCCTCCACTTT | CAWSVDRLNNSPLHF
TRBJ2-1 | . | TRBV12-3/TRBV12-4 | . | TGTGCCAGCAGTCCGGGAGTTTTGCAGTTCTTC | CASSPGVLQFF
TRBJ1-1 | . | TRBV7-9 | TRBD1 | TGTGCCAGCAGCCTACGACAGGGGAGGACTGAAGCTTTCTTT | CASSLRQGRTEAFF
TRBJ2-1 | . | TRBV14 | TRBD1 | TGTGCCAGCAGCCATAAGGGGGCAGGAGTGACCTACAATGAGCAGTTCTTC | CASSHKGAGVTYNEQFF
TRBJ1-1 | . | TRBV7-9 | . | TGTGCCAGCAGCTTCGACACTGAAGCTTTCTTT | CASSFDTEAFF
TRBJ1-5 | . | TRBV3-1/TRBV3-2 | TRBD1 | TGTGCCAGCAGCCTCGGGACAGACGCCAGCAATCAGCCCCAGCATTTT | CASSLGTDASNQPQHF
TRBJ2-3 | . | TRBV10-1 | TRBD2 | TGCGCCAGCAGTGAATGGCGGGAGGGCTCGGATACGCAGTATTTT | CASSEWREGSDTQYF
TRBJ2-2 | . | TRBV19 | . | TGTGCCAGTAGTATACCTCCGGAGGGATTCACCGGGGAGCTGTTTTTT | CASSIPPEGFTGELFF
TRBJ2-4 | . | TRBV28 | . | TGTGCCAGCCGTCGACAGGGGGCGCTTATAGCGGGAGTTAGCATTCAGTACTTC | CASRRQGALIAGVSIQYF
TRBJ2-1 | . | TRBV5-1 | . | TGCGCCAGCAGCTTGGTGGTCAAAAGCTCCTACAATGAGCAGTTCTTC | CASSLVVKSSYNEQFF
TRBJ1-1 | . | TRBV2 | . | TGTGCCAGCAGTGACGGAAGAGCCACTGAAGCTTTCTTT | CASSDGRATEAFF
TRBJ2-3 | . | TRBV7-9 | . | TGTGCCAGCAGCTCACTCCTCCGAGATACGCAGTATTTT | CASSSLLRDTQYF
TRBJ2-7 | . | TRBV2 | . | TGTGCCAGCACCGAGGTGGGGGACGATACAACTGAGCAGTACTTC | CASTEVGDDTTEQYF
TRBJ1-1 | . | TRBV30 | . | TGTGCCTGGAGGAGGGGGTGGGCGGAAGCTTTCTTT | CAWRRGWAEAFF
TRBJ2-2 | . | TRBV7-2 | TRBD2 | TGTGCCAGCAGCTTAGGCGGGGGGAAGATAGAGCTGTTTTTT | CASSLGGGKIELFF
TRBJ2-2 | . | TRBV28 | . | TGTGCCAGCAGTTTTCCAAGCGAGGCAGTCAACACCGGGGAGCTGTTTTTT | CASSFPSEAVNTGELFF
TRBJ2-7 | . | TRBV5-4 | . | TGTGCCAGCAGCTTGGCCGGGTCCTACGAGCAGTACTTC | CASSLAGSYEQYF
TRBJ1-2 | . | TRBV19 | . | TGTGCCAGTAGTATTGGGGGCCAGGGCCTCTATGGCTACACCTTC | CASSIGGQGLYGYTF
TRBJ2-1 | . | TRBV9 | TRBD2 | TGTGCCAGCAGCGTAGTCCGGGAGGGCTTTGAGCAGTTCTTC | CASSVVREGFEQFF
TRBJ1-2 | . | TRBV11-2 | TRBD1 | TGTGCCAGCAGCCGCGGACAGGGTCGCCGAGGGGGCTACACCTTC | CASSRGQGRRGGYTF
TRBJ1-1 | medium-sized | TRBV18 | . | TGTGCCAGCTCACCAACAAACAGGCCGAACACTGAAGCTTTCTTT | CASSPTNRPNTEAFF
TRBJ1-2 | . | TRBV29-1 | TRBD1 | TGCAGCGTTGGGACAGGGGGCGGAGGAAGCTATGGCTACACCTTC | CSVGTGGGGSYGYTF
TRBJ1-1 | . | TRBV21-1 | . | TGTGCCAACCCGGATTGTAGACCTGAAGCTTTCTTT | CANPDCRPEAFF